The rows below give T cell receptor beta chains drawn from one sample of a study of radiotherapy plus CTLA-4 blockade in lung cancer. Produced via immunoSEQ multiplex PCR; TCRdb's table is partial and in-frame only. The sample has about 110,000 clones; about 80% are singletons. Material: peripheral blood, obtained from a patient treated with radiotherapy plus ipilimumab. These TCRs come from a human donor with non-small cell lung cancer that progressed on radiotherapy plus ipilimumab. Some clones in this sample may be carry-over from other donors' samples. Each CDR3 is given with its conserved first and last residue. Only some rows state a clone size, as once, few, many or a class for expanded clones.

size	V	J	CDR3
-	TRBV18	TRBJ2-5	CASSTGLAQETQYF
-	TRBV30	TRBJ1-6	CAWSRQGTYNSPLHF
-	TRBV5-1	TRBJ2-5	CASSILSGGLGETQYF
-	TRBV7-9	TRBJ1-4	CASSPKARGNEKLFF
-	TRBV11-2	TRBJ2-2	CASSLTLGRNTGELFF
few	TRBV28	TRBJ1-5	CASSRDPGQPQHF
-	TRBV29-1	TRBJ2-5	CSVEWGTSRETQYF
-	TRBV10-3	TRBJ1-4	CAISELGQATNEKLFF
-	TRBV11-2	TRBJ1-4	CASSLVGGGKLFF
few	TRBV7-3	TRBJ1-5	CASSRSHNQPQHF
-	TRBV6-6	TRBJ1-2	CASSSDGTYGYTF
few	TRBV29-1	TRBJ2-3	CSVGRGGTSTDTQYF
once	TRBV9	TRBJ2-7	CASSPGGTSSYEQYF
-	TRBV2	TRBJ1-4	CASSERVQINEKLFF
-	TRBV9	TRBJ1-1	CASSVSTENTEAFF
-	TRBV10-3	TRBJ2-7	CAISPGQGRTYEQYF
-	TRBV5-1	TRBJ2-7	CASSLLPGKYEQYF
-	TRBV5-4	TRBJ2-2	CASSFQGISNTGELFF
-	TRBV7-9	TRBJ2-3	CASTSRAGSGTDTQYF
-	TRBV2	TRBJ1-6	CASSVGAGGSPLHF
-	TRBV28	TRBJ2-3	CASSLATDTQYF
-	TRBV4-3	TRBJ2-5	CASSLTRQETQYF
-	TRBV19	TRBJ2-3	CASSKGQGPDTQYF
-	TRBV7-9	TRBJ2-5	CASSLGIRNRGLETQYF
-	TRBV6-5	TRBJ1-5	CASSRQEGRQPQHF
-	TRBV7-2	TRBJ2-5	CASSLEVGEETQYF
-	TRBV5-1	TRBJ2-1	CASSPLELAGYNEQFF
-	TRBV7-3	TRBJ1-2	CASSLSFEYGYTF
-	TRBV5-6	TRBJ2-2	CASSLWVGNTGELFF
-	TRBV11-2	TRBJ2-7	CASSNRQGNEQYF
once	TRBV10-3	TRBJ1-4	CAISGSGANEKLFF
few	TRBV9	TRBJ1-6	CASSVVTDSPLHF
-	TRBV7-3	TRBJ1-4	CASSLTAANEKLFF
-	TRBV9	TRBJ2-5	CASSPSGGGGAQETQYF
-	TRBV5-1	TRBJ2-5	CASSVNQREAQYF
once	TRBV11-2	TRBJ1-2	CASSLVSVGVRGYTF
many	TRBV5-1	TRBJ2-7	CASSRVSYEQYF
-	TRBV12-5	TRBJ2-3	CASGLSGGAEYTQYF
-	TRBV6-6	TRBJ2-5	CASSPPGVQETQYF
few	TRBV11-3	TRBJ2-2	CASSLRGLDTGELFF
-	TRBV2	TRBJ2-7	CASSERYEQYF
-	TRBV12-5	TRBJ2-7	CASGLAIQGNYEQYF
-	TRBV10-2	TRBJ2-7	CASRLRDRGHEQYF
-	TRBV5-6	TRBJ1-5	CASSLLTRAGPNQPQHF
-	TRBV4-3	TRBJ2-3	CASSQSIGQGALTDTQYF
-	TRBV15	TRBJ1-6	CATSRDDQPNSPLHF
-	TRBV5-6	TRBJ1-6	CASSLAYSGVNNSPLHF
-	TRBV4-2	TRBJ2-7	CASSQVTGARNEQYF
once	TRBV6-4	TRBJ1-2	CASSVIRDSDDNYGYTF
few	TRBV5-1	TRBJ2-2	CASRGQGAAGELFF
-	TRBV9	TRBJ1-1	CASSVGSTGQTEAFF
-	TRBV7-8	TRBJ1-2	CASSPGRGQGGYTF
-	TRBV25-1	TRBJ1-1	CASSILGGTEAFF
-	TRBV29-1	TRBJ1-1	CSVEGGKAFF
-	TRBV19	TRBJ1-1	CASRRQGLTEAFF
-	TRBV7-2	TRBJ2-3	CASSLDRGDTQYF
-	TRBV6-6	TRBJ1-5	CASSYGGPYNQPQHF
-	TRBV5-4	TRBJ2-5	CASSFKGIQETQYF
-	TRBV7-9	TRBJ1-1	CASSLVLNTEAFF
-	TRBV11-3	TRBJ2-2	CASSLNKNTGELFF